This is a list of T cell receptor beta chains from one sample in a study of T cell repertoires in cytomegalovirus infection. TCRdb re-called the reads with MiXCR, one entry per CDR3 protein. Of about 770,000 distinct CDR3 sequences listed, approximately 32% are singletons. These TCRs are of unknown antigen specificity. The material was cultured CD8+ T cells from PBMCs, obtained from culture after CMV antigen stimulation. These receptors were obtained from a human donor in good health (CMV status not recorded). Some clones in this sample may be carry-over from other donors' samples. Both conserved end residues are part of each CDR3. The D gene is left open where the match is weak. Only part of the rows carry a size: once, few, many, or a class if the clone is expanded.

J: TRBJ2-2
D: -
V: TRBV12-3/TRBV12-4
size: few
CDR3: CASSHTTGHANTGELFF
DNA: TGTGCCAGCAGTCATACGACAGGCCACGCGAACACCGGGGAGCTGTTTTTT

J: TRBJ2-1
D: TRBD2
V: TRBV20-1
size: -
CDR3: CSARPRLAGGFEQFF
DNA: TGCAGTGCTAGACCCCGACTAGCGGGGGGGTTCGAGCAGTTCTTC

J: TRBJ2-4
D: -
V: TRBV15
size: once
CDR3: CATGGENIQYF
DNA: TGTGCCACCGGGGGAGAAAACATTCAGTACTTC

J: TRBJ1-2
D: -
V: TRBV4-1
size: -
CDR3: CASSQIKEGNYGYTF
DNA: TGCGCCAGCAGCCAAATTAAGGAGGGGAACTATGGCTACACCTTC

J: TRBJ2-5
D: TRBD2
V: TRBV11-2
size: -
CDR3: CASSLELGLAETQYF
DNA: TGTGCCAGCAGCTTAGAACTAGGACTAGCAGAGACCCAGTACTTC

J: TRBJ1-4
D: -
V: TRBV7-9
size: few
CDR3: CASRLGFSNEKLFF
DNA: TGTGCCAGCAGGCTAGGATTCTCTAATGAAAAACTGTTTTTT

J: TRBJ2-2
D: -
V: TRBV24-1
size: few
CDR3: CATSDASYGGELFF
DNA: TGTGCCACCAGTGATGCTAGCTACGGAGGGGAGCTGTTTTTT

J: TRBJ1-5
D: -
V: TRBV19
size: -
CDR3: CASSITHKNQPQHF
DNA: TGTGCCAGTAGTATTACCCACAAGAATCAGCCCCAGCATTTT

J: TRBJ1-5
D: TRBD1
V: TRBV19
size: few
CDR3: CASSIGQGAAQPQHF
DNA: TGTGCCAGTAGTATCGGACAGGGAGCGGCTCAGCCCCAGCATTTT

J: TRBJ1-5
D: -
V: TRBV7-6
size: many
CDR3: CASSLAPDRSHQPQHF
DNA: TGTGCCAGCAGCTTAGCGCCCGACCGTAGCCATCAGCCCCAGCATTTT

J: TRBJ2-1
D: -
V: TRBV7-6
size: once
CDR3: CASGGGATDNEQFF
DNA: TGTGCCAGCGGGGGCGGGGCTACCGACAATGAGCAGTTCTTC

J: TRBJ2-3
D: -
V: TRBV4-1
size: -
CDR3: CASSWGSWDTDTQYF
DNA: TGCGCCAGCAGCTGGGGGTCCTGGGACACAGATACGCAGTATTTT

J: TRBJ2-5
D: -
V: TRBV6-6
size: -
CDR3: CASSPNTLAQTQYF
DNA: TGTGCCAGCAGTCCTAATACCCTAGCGCAGACCCAGTACTTC

J: TRBJ1-4
D: -
V: TRBV12-5
size: many
CDR3: CASMDGVEKLFF
DNA: TGTGCTAGTATGGACGGCGTTGAAAAACTGTTTTTT

J: TRBJ1-4
D: -
V: TRBV12-5
size: few
CDR3: CASGFEGIGEKLFF
DNA: TGTGCTAGTGGTTTTGAGGGAATTGGCGAAAAACTGTTTTTT

J: TRBJ2-5
D: -
V: TRBV11-2
size: -
CDR3: CASSQEGQSHQETQYF
DNA: TGTGCCAGCAGTCAAGAGGGGCAGTCCCACCAAGAGACCCAGTACTTC

J: TRBJ1-4
D: -
V: TRBV7-9
size: many
CDR3: CASSSSGPREKLFF
DNA: TGTGCCAGCAGCTCCAGCGGTCCGCGTGAAAAACTGTTTTTT

J: TRBJ2-7
D: TRBD2
V: TRBV5-4
size: -
CDR3: CASSLGLANEQYF
DNA: TGTGCCAGCAGCTTAGGACTAGCGAACGAGCAGTACTTC

J: TRBJ2-7
D: -
V: TRBV27
size: -
CDR3: CASSHRIGYEQYF
DNA: TGTGCCAGCAGTCACAGGATTGGCTACGAGCAGTACTTC

J: TRBJ1-2
D: TRBD1
V: TRBV6-5
size: few
CDR3: CASSPVVTTGDFSKGYTF
DNA: TGTGCCAGCAGTCCCGTCGTCACCACAGGGGATTTCTCTAAGGGCTACACCTTC

J: TRBJ2-3
D: -
V: TRBV29-1
size: few
CDR3: CSVEAGALGDTQYF
DNA: TGCAGCGTTGAGGCTGGGGCCCTGGGAGATACGCAGTATTTT

J: TRBJ2-2
D: -
V: TRBV27
size: -
CDR3: CASSLGQGGLSGELFF
DNA: TGTGCCAGCAGTTTAGGGCAGGGAGGTTTGTCCGGGGAGCTGTTTTTT

J: TRBJ2-1
D: -
V: TRBV27
size: -
CDR3: CASSGLIGPFTYNEQFF
DNA: TGTGCCAGCAGTGGCCTGATCGGGCCATTTACCTACAATGAGCAGTTCTTC

J: TRBJ2-1
D: -
V: TRBV6-5
size: -
CDR3: CASSYDPGHSSYNEQFF
DNA: TGTGCCAGCAGTTATGATCCGGGACACAGCTCCTACAATGAGCAGTTCTTC

J: TRBJ2-1
D: TRBD2
V: TRBV7-9
size: -
CDR3: CASSPTSGGAEQFF
DNA: TGTGCCAGCAGTCCAACTAGCGGGGGGGCTGAACAGTTCTTC

J: TRBJ2-1
D: -
V: TRBV7-2
size: few
CDR3: CASSFKAGTYNEQFF
DNA: TGTGCCAGCAGCTTTAAGGCAGGGACCTACAATGAGCAGTTCTTC

J: TRBJ2-1
D: -
V: TRBV6-2/TRBV6-3
size: -
CDR3: CASSFEPRDYNEQFF
DNA: TGTGCCAGCAGTTTCGAACCCCGGGACTACAATGAGCAGTTCTTC

J: TRBJ2-2
D: TRBD2
V: TRBV20-1
size: -
CDR3: CSARLAGGGELFF
DNA: TGCAGTGCCCGACTAGCGGGGGGCGGGGAGCTGTTTTTT

J: TRBJ1-5
D: TRBD1
V: TRBV12-3/TRBV12-4
size: -
CDR3: CASSLLTGGYNQPQHF
DNA: TGTGCCAGCAGCCTATTGACAGGGGGGTACAATCAGCCCCAGCATTTT

J: TRBJ2-7
D: -
V: TRBV27
size: -
CDR3: CASTPRGHYEQYF
DNA: TGTGCCAGCACCCCACGGGGACACTACGAGCAGTACTTC

J: TRBJ2-7
D: -
V: TRBV12-3/TRBV12-4
size: few
CDR3: CASRFDGFEQYF
DNA: TGTGCCAGCAGATTCGACGGTTTCGAGCAGTACTTC

J: TRBJ2-7
D: TRBD1
V: TRBV27
size: -
CDR3: CASSFGQETYEQYF
DNA: TGTGCCAGCAGTTTCGGACAGGAGACCTACGAGCAGTACTTC

J: TRBJ1-5
D: TRBD1
V: TRBV2
size: -
CDR3: CASGILGQLKWSPQHF
DNA: TGTGCCAGCGGAATATTGGGACAGCTAAAATGGAGTCCCCAGCATTTT

J: TRBJ1-2
D: -
V: TRBV7-9
size: many
CDR3: CASSFWDTASIGSDF
DNA: TGTGCCAGCAGCTTCTGGGACACGGCATCTATTGGGAGTGACTTC

J: TRBJ2-7
D: -
V: TRBV4-1
size: -
CDR3: CASSPAAGHSYEQYF
DNA: TGCGCCAGCAGCCCTGCCGCCGGCCATTCCTACGAGCAGTACTTC

J: TRBJ2-1
D: TRBD2
V: TRBV6-1
size: few
CDR3: CASPPGGGAVGEQFF
DNA: TGTGCCAGTCCTCCTGGCGGGGGGGCCGTCGGTGAGCAGTTCTTC

J: TRBJ2-1
D: -
V: TRBV29-1
size: -
CDR3: CSVEPRLPSADEQFF
DNA: TGCAGCGTTGAGCCTCGGCTACCCTCGGCCGATGAGCAGTTCTTC

J: TRBJ2-3
D: TRBD2
V: TRBV27
size: -
CDR3: CASSPSGGAPNTQYF
DNA: TGTGCCAGCAGTCCTAGCGGGGGGGCCCCAAATACGCAGTATTTT

J: TRBJ1-2
D: TRBD1
V: TRBV19
size: -
CDR3: CASSIIGTGLGYTF
DNA: TGTGCCAGTAGTATTATCGGGACAGGGCTTGGCTACACCTTC

J: TRBJ2-7
D: -
V: TRBV7-6
size: many
CDR3: CASSPGTSWSEQYF
DNA: TGTGCCAGCAGCCCTGGGACTTCATGGTCCGAGCAGTACTTC

J: TRBJ2-7
D: TRBD1
V: TRBV7-6
size: -
CDR3: CASSPDRGRGMGSYEQYF
DNA: TGTGCCAGCAGTCCCGACAGGGGGCGCGGCATGGGCTCCTACGAGCAGTACTTC

J: TRBJ1-1
D: -
V: TRBV19
size: few
CDR3: CASSPWAARTEAFF
DNA: TGTGCCAGTAGTCCTTGGGCAGCGAGGACTGAAGCTTTCTTT

J: TRBJ2-5
D: -
V: TRBV5-1
size: -
CDR3: CASSSVDQETQYF
DNA: TGCGCCAGCAGTTCGGTCGACCAAGAGACCCAGTACTTC

J: TRBJ2-1
D: -
V: TRBV7-9
size: -
CDR3: CASSLGAALSSYNEQFF
DNA: TGTGCCAGCAGCTTAGGGGCTGCACTGAGCTCCTACAATGAGCAGTTCTTC

J: TRBJ2-7
D: -
V: TRBV4-1
size: -
CDR3: CASSQGSGGSTYEQYF
DNA: TGCGCCAGCAGCCAAGGGTCCGGGGGATCAACCTACGAGCAGTACTTC

J: TRBJ2-7
D: TRBD1
V: TRBV5-6
size: -
CDR3: CASSLAYIGQGVVEQYF
DNA: TGTGCCAGCAGCTTGGCCTACATAGGACAGGGCGTCGTGGAGCAGTACTTC

J: TRBJ2-1
D: -
V: TRBV20-1
size: few
CDR3: CSAREEGEQFF
DNA: TGCAGTGCTAGGGAAGAGGGTGAGCAGTTCTTC

J: TRBJ2-7
D: -
V: TRBV12-5
size: few
CDR3: CASGGGGSSYEQYF
DNA: TGTGCTAGTGGAGGGGGAGGGAGCTCCTACGAGCAGTACTTC

J: TRBJ2-7
D: -
V: TRBV7-6
size: many
CDR3: CASSLSQGHHEQYF
DNA: TGTGCCAGCAGCTTATCACAGGGACACCACGAGCAGTACTTC

J: TRBJ2-5
D: -
V: TRBV19
size: -
CDR3: CASSRAQTAPKETQYF
DNA: TGTGCCAGTAGTAGAGCCCAGACAGCCCCTAAGGAGACCCAGTACTTC

J: TRBJ2-7
D: TRBD2
V: TRBV7-9
size: -
CDR3: CASSPSGGGFSYEQYF
DNA: TGTGCCAGCAGCCCAAGCGGCGGGGGTTTCTCCTACGAGCAGTACTTC

J: TRBJ1-2
D: -
V: TRBV6-2/TRBV6-3
size: -
CDR3: CASSYDRPYGYTF
DNA: TGTGCCAGCAGTTACGACCGACCCTATGGCTACACCTTC

J: TRBJ2-3
D: -
V: TRBV12-5
size: -
CDR3: CASGLGGGGVDTQYF
DNA: TGTGCTAGTGGTTTAGGGGGCGGGGGTGTAGATACGCAGTATTTT

J: TRBJ2-1
D: -
V: TRBV7-2
size: many
CDR3: CASSLALVLSSYNEQFF
DNA: TGTGCCAGCAGCTTAGCGCTGGTACTTAGCTCCTACAATGAGCAGTTCTTC

J: TRBJ1-6
D: TRBD1
V: TRBV5-1
size: -
CDR3: CASSGGLTGSSYNSPLHF
DNA: TGCGCCAGCAGCGGGGGATTGACAGGGAGCTCCTATAATTCACCCCTCCACTTT

J: TRBJ1-1
D: TRBD1
V: TRBV5-1
size: few
CDR3: CASSLGQGATNTEAFF
DNA: TGCGCCAGCAGCCTAGGACAGGGGGCGACGAACACTGAAGCTTTCTTT

J: TRBJ2-1
D: -
V: TRBV6-1
size: -
CDR3: CASSFSGDSSYNEQFF
DNA: TGTGCCAGCAGCTTCAGCGGGGACAGCTCCTACAATGAGCAGTTCTTC

J: TRBJ2-7
D: -
V: TRBV6-2/TRBV6-3
size: few
CDR3: CASTPIVRAYEQYF
DNA: TGTGCCAGCACCCCGATTGTTAGGGCCTACGAGCAGTACTTC

J: TRBJ2-3
D: -
V: TRBV12-3/TRBV12-4
size: few
CDR3: CASSLVQALGLDTQYF
DNA: TGTGCCAGCAGTTTAGTACAGGCCCTAGGGTTGGATACGCAGTATTTT

J: TRBJ2-5
D: -
V: TRBV11-1
size: many
CDR3: CASSLGAQYGGQETQYF
DNA: TGTGCCAGCAGCTTAGGGGCCCAGTACGGGGGCCAAGAGACCCAGTACTTC